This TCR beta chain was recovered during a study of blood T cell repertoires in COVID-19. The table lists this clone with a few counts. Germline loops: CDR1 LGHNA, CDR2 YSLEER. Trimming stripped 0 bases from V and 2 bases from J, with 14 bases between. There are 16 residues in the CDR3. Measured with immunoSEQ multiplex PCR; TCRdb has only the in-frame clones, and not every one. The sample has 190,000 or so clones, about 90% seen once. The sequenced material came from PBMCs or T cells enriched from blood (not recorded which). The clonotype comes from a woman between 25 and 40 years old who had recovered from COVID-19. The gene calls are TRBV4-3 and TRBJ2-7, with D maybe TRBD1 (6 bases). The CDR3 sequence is CASSQERPGDAYEQYF. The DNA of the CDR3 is TGCGCCAGCAGCCAAGAGCGGCCAGGGGACGCCTACGAGCAGTACTTC.